Sequencing of this T cell receptor (beta chain) was carried out in a study of T cells after yellow fever vaccination. In its sample, this clonotype was seen a few times. Each CDR3 protein gets one entry after TCRdb re-called the 5' RACE reads with MiXCR. There are around 590,000 distinct CDR3 sequences in the sample; 10% to 15% occur only once, and 15% lies in the top ten. The CDR3 covers 14 residues. The junction had 13 bases not matched to a gene; V was cut back by 7 bases and J by 8 bases. The chain employs TRBV12-3 or TRBV12-4 and TRBJ2-5, with 7 bases that match TRBD1. The source of this sequence is a man in his thirties or forties who received the YFV17D yellow fever vaccine. Source: PBMCs, taken on the day of the yellow fever booster vaccination. CDR3 region: CASTNRGPTLTQYF. The CDR3 nucleotides are TGTGCCAGCACCAATAGGGGGCCCACCCTCACCCAGTACTTC.